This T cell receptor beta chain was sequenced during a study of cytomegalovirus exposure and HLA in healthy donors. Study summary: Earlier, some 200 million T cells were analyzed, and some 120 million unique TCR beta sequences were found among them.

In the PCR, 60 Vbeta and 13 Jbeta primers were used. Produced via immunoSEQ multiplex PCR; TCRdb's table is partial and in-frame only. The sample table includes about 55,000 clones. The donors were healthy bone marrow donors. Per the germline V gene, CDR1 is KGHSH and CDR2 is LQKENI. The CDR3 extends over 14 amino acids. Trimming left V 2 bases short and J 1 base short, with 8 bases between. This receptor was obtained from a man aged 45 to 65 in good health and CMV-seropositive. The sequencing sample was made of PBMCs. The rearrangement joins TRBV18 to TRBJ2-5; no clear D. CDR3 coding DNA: TGTGCCAGCTCACCAGAAGCCCTCCAAGAGACCCAGTACTTC. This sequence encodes CASSPEALQETQYF.